The 14 T cell receptor beta chains presented below share a single source sample, sequenced in a study of blood T cell repertoires in COVID-19 (TCRdb year 2020). Libraries were prepared through the immunoSEQ multiplex PCR assay. This is the immuneACCESS table as TCRdb keeps it, with only in-frame sequences that have V and J called. A part of the clones is gone; compared with another copy, unresolved V genes explain less than half, and the rest is unexplained. The table for this sample lists 250,000 or so clones; about 83% of them were counted only once. The ten biggest clones cover approximately 1.5% of the sample. The sequenced material came from peripheral blood. All receptors come from a woman aged 40 to 49 who had recovered from COVID-19.

The count of this clone is one. The chain combines TRBV6-6 with TRBJ1-4; maybe TRBD1 (5 bases). V lost 2 bases and J 6 bases, leaving 16 bases between the germline ends. Germline CDR1 MNHNY, CDR2 SVGAGI (reference sequence). This CDR3 comprises 16 residues. The CDR3, as DNA: TGTGCCAGCAGTTACACACTACGGGGGGGTGATGAAAAACTGTTTTTT. This translates into CASSYTLRGGDEKLFF.

This clone came up a few times. The chain employs TRBV11-2 and TRBJ1-6; weak D call: TRBD1 (6 bases). CDR1 is SGHAT, CDR2 FQNNGV, per germline. Trimming cost V 5 bases and J 14 bases, with 25 bases left between them. The CDR3 contains 16 residues. CDR3 nucleotides: TGTGCCAGCAGCCCCACTGGGGGCGTGGGATACCGGTCCCTCCACTTT. This sequence encodes CASSPTGGVGYRSLHF.

The genes are TRBV3-1 (or the pseudogene TRBV3-2) and TRBJ2-7; no definite D call. The germline V gene has CDR1 LGHDT and CDR2 YNNKEL (reference sequence). V dropped 6 bases and J dropped 3 bases, with 12 bases sitting between them. The CDR3 loop spans 13 amino acids. CDR3 nucleotides: TGTGCCAGCAGTCCGGCGGCCGGCTACGAGCAGTACTTC. As protein: CASSPAAGYEQYF.

This chain links TRBV19 with TRBJ2-5; no clear D gene. Germline V gene lookup returns CDR1 LNHDA and CDR2 SQIVND (reference sequence). V was pared by 1 base and J by 0 bases, with 6 bases between. This CDR3 spans 14 amino acids. CDR3 coding DNA: TGTGCCAGTAGTATAGGCGGAGACCAAGAGACCCAGTACTTC. Amino acids: CASSIGGDQETQYF. The full variable domain, completed using reference TRBV19 and TRBJ2-5, is DGGITQSPKYLFRKEGQNVTLSCEQNLNHDAMYWYRQDPGQGLRLIYYSQIVNDFQKGDIAEGYSVSREKKESFPLTVTSAQKNPTAFYLCASSIGGDQETQYFGPGTRLLVL.

The chain combines TRBV28 with TRBJ2-7; D not resolved. Germline V gives CDR1 MDHEN, CDR2 SYDVKM. Trimming removed 7 bases at V and 0 bases at J, with 13 bases between. CDR3 size: 14 residues. This CDR3 reads CASTRPASSYEQYF. In DNA, the CDR3 is TGTGCCAGCACTAGGCCAGCGAGCTCCTACGAGCAGTACTTC.

The chain carries TRBV3-1 (or the pseudogene TRBV3-2) and TRBJ2-7; D not certain. Germline lookup yields CDR1 LGHDT and CDR2 YNNKEL (reference sequence). The CDR3 totals 14 residues. V gave up 0 bases and J gave up 1 base, with 7 bases separating them. For the CDR3, the DNA is TGTGCCAGCAGCCAAGATGTAAATTCCTACGAGCAGTACTTC. This encodes CASSQDVNSYEQYF.

The rearrangement uses TRBV24-1 and TRBJ1-5; TRBD1 matches 8 bases. Germline CDR1 KGHDR, CDR2 SFDVKD. The length of the CDR3 is 16 residues. Trimming cost V 3 bases and J 3 bases; bases outside gene matches: 6. The CDR3 coding sequence is TGTGCCACCAGTGATGGCGGGACAGGAAACAATCAGCCCCAGCATTTT. It specifies CATSDGGTGNNQPQHF.

This clone was recorded only once. The chain has TRBV5-8 and TRBJ2-7, with D possibly being TRBD1 (7 bases). In germline, CDR1 is SGHTS, CDR2 YDEGEE. The CDR3 runs 15 residues. V was cut by 7 bases and J by 3 bases, with 20 bases left in between. The CDR3 region is CASPKTRGVRYEQYF. In DNA, the CDR3 is TGTGCCAGCCCGAAAACCAGGGGGGTTCGCTACGAGCAGTACTTC.

V is TRBV5-1 and J is TRBJ2-1; 7 bases line up with TRBD2. Germline V gene data show CDR1 as SGHRS and CDR2 as YFSETQ. Trimming removed 5 bases from V and 7 bases from J; junction bases left unmatched: 9. The CDR3 is 14 amino acids. For the CDR3, the DNA is TGCGCCAGCAGTCGGTCGGGGGGAGGTAATGAGCAGTTCTTC. This sequence encodes CASSRSGGGNEQFF.

The gene calls are TRBV29-1 and TRBJ1-5; the match to TRBD1 covers 7 bases. Germline loops: CDR1 SQVTM, CDR2 ANQGSEA. This CDR3 region has 14 residues. V trimming: 4 bases; J trimming: 5 bases; junction bases outside the gene matches: 8. CDR3 coding DNA: TGCAGCGTTGTCGCGGGGCAGGGGGATCAGCCCCAGCATTTT. Residues: CSVVAGQGDQPQHF. Drawing the rest from reference TRBV29-1 and TRBJ1-5, the complete variable domain is SAVISQKPSRDICQRGTSLTIQCQVDSQVTMMFWYRQQPGQSLTLIATANQGSEATYESGFVIDKFPISRPNLTFSTLTVSNMSPEDSSIYLCSVVAGQGDQPQHFGDGTRLSIL.

The chain joins TRBV24-1 to TRBJ2-3; unclear D gene. V was shortened by 6 bases and J by 2 bases, with 5 bases between the two germline ends. Germline V CDR1 and CDR2: KGHDR, SFDVKD. The CDR3 has 12 residues. The CDR3 is CATSTHTDTQYF. CDR3 in DNA: TGTGCCACCAGTACTCACACAGATACGCAGTATTTT.

V usage is TRBV3-1 (or the pseudogene TRBV3-2) and J usage is TRBJ2-2; 13 bases map to TRBD2. The CDR3 length is 20 residues. The germline CDR1 and CDR2 sequences are LGHDT and YNNKEL (reference sequence). V was pared by 0 bases and J by 4 bases, with 11 bases of the junction left unmatched. Here the CDR3 DNA reads TGTGCCAGCAGCCAAGAGACTACTAGCGGGGGGGCCCGGGTCACCGGGGAGCTGTTTTTT. Amino acids: CASSQETTSGGARVTGELFF.

A few counts support this clone. The chain carries TRBV2 and TRBJ2-2; 8 bases match TRBD1. CDR1 and CDR2 (germline): SNHLY, FYNNEI. Trimming removed 6 bases from V and 6 bases from J; junction bases left unmatched: 6. This CDR3 is built from 14 residues. CDR3 DNA: TGTGCCAGCAGGGTTGACAGGGGAGCCGGGGAGCTGTTTTTT. It specifies CASRVDRGAGELFF.

V usage is TRBV10-2 and J usage is TRBJ2-2; D perhaps matches TRBD1 (5 bases). Between the trimmed V and J ends, which lost 2 bases and 6 bases, there was a span of 10 bases. The CDR3 covers 14 residues. Germline CDR1 and CDR2: WSHSY and SAAADI. The CDR3 sequence: CASSEIVGPGELFF. CDR3 sequence (DNA): TGCGCCAGCAGTGAGATAGTGGGGCCCGGGGAGCTGTTTTTT.